This is a list of T cell receptor beta chains from one sample in a study of blood T cell repertoires in COVID-19. Generated by immunoSEQ multiplex PCR, the TCRdb table keeps only in-frame clones and is missing some. The table lists more than 70,000 clones, around 89% of them singletons. Material: peripheral blood. The origin of the receptors is a man between 50 and 59 years old with acute or convalescent COVID-19. The CDR3 runs from the conserved cysteine through the conserved F or W. Not all rows give a size; the values are once, few, many and, for expanded clones, a class.

length: 14
V: TRBV7-3
size: -
J: TRBJ2-2
CDR3: CASSLNTNTGELFF

length: 16
V: TRBV30
size: -
J: TRBJ1-6
CDR3: CAWSVQGGFLDSPLHF

length: 11
V: TRBV6-1
size: -
J: TRBJ1-1
CDR3: CASSEAGEAFF

length: 14
V: TRBV6-2/TRBV6-3
size: -
J: TRBJ1-1
CDR3: CASSTGQGRGEAFF

length: 13
V: TRBV7-8
size: -
J: TRBJ1-2
CDR3: CASSQGQNYGYTF

length: 15
V: TRBV19
size: few
J: TRBJ1-2
CDR3: CASRESRGRDYGYTF

length: 11
V: TRBV7-6
size: -
J: TRBJ1-2
CDR3: CASSSRAGYTF

length: 19
V: TRBV7-8
size: -
J: TRBJ1-6
CDR3: CASSSVFEARTGYNSPLHF

length: 15
V: TRBV5-5
size: -
J: TRBJ1-2
CDR3: CASSFNSAGFYGYTF

length: 15
V: TRBV5-6
size: -
J: TRBJ1-1
CDR3: CASSPGTGWDTEAFF

length: 15
V: TRBV27
size: -
J: TRBJ2-1
CDR3: CASSRPGLNSNEQFF

length: 13
V: TRBV28
size: once
J: TRBJ1-4
CDR3: CASNDRGLGKLFF

length: 15
V: TRBV4-1
size: -
J: TRBJ2-3
CDR3: CASSPTGTGTDTQYF

length: 15
V: TRBV3-1/TRBV3-2
size: -
J: TRBJ1-4
CDR3: CASSQRGLTNEKLFF

length: 14
V: TRBV5-6
size: -
J: TRBJ1-2
CDR3: CASSLVGQGYGYTF

length: 19
V: TRBV16
size: once
J: TRBJ1-1
CDR3: CASSRAVDRLMTTNTEAFF

length: 17
V: TRBV6-4
size: -
J: TRBJ1-1
CDR3: CASSPRDKLSEDTEAFF

length: 16
V: TRBV5-1
size: -
J: TRBJ2-5
CDR3: CASSMAGTGGLETQYF

length: 16
V: TRBV19
size: -
J: TRBJ1-6
CDR3: CASNPSGGSYNSPLHF

length: 15
V: TRBV5-1
size: -
J: TRBJ1-1
CDR3: CASSGGTGSAEGAFF

length: 15
V: TRBV5-6
size: -
J: TRBJ1-6
CDR3: CASSLGTGGNSPLHF

length: 16
V: TRBV18
size: -
J: TRBJ1-6
CDR3: CASSPAGTGANSPLHF

length: 15
V: TRBV6-5
size: -
J: TRBJ1-6
CDR3: CASTLDRAYNSPLHF

length: 15
V: TRBV5-1
size: -
J: TRBJ2-7
CDR3: CASSLGTSGTYEQYF

length: 19
V: TRBV5-6
size: -
J: TRBJ2-1
CDR3: CASRQKGSGGTRGYNEQFF

length: 15
V: TRBV15
size: -
J: TRBJ2-1
CDR3: CATSRAQQGTVEQFF

length: 15
V: TRBV9
size: -
J: TRBJ2-5
CDR3: CASSTTPAWEETQYF

length: 15
V: TRBV19
size: -
J: TRBJ1-4
CDR3: CATSQGARGNEKLFF

length: 15
V: TRBV5-1
size: -
J: TRBJ1-3
CDR3: CASSLAPGFGNTIYF

length: 15
V: TRBV5-1
size: -
J: TRBJ2-5
CDR3: CASSLETGQQETQYF

length: 13
V: TRBV29-1
size: -
J: TRBJ1-2
CDR3: CSGLSGANYGYTF

length: 15
V: TRBV6-5
size: -
J: TRBJ2-2
CDR3: CASAFRSTSAGELFF

length: 16
V: TRBV24-1
size: -
J: TRBJ1-2
CDR3: CATSDLILYSSYGYTF

length: 16
V: TRBV18
size: -
J: TRBJ2-3
CDR3: CASSSRDSQSGDTQYF

length: 15
V: TRBV5-1
size: once
J: TRBJ1-6
CDR3: CASSFGTGENSPLHF

length: 13
V: TRBV5-1
size: -
J: TRBJ2-3
CDR3: CASSFQGTDTQYF

length: 14
V: TRBV6-5
size: -
J: TRBJ2-5
CDR3: CASSYSRGPETQYF

length: 15
V: TRBV3-1/TRBV3-2
size: -
J: TRBJ2-1
CDR3: CASSQLGGVYNEQFF

length: 16
V: TRBV11-1
size: -
J: TRBJ2-5
CDR3: CASSPGTSGAQETQYF

length: 17
V: TRBV21-1
size: -
J: TRBJ1-3
CDR3: CARARDRHCGPGNTIYF

length: 15
V: TRBV5-4
size: -
J: TRBJ2-1
CDR3: CASSLEGSIYNEQFF

length: 15
V: TRBV5-1
size: few
J: TRBJ1-2
CDR3: CASSPEGRSGRGYTF

length: 14
V: TRBV9
size: -
J: TRBJ2-1
CDR3: CASSPRLGDNEQFF

length: 13
V: TRBV28
size: -
J: TRBJ1-5
CDR3: CASSYGGYQPQHF

length: 13
V: TRBV30
size: -
J: TRBJ1-6
CDR3: CAWDRGADSPLHF

length: 14
V: TRBV30
size: few
J: TRBJ1-6
CDR3: CAWSLGQGGSPLHF

length: 14
V: TRBV2
size: -
J: TRBJ2-5
CDR3: CASSAVGASRTQYF

length: 15
V: TRBV4-2
size: medium-sized
J: TRBJ1-2
CDR3: CASSQESRGFYGYTF

length: 15
V: TRBV30
size: -
J: TRBJ2-2
CDR3: CAWSVRRAIAGELFF

length: 17
V: TRBV5-1
size: -
J: TRBJ1-2
CDR3: CASSLAARGSEGRGYTF

length: 17
V: TRBV5-4
size: -
J: TRBJ2-3
CDR3: CASSSQATGGSRDTQYF

length: 16
V: TRBV3-1/TRBV3-2
size: -
J: TRBJ2-2
CDR3: CASSQHRTVNTGELFF

length: 14
V: TRBV7-5
size: once
J: TRBJ1-5
CDR3: CARSTGMTNQPQHF

length: 12
V: TRBV5-1
size: -
J: TRBJ1-2
CDR3: CASSLGGGGYTF